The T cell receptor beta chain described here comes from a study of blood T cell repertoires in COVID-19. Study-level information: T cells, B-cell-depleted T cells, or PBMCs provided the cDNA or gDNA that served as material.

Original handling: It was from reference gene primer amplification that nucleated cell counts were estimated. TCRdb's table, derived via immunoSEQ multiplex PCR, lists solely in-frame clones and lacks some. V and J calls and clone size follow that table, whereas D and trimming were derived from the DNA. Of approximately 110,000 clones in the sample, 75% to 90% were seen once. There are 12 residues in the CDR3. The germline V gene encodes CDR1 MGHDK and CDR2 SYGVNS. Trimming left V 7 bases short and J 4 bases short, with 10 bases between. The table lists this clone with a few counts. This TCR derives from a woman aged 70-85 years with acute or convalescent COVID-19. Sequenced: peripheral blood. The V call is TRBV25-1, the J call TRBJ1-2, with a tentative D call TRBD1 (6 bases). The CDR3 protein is CASTMDSYGYTF. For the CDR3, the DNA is TGTGCCAGCACCATGGACAGCTATGGCTACACCTTC.